The rows below give T cell receptor beta chains drawn from one sample of a study of shared clonotypes between healthy human individuals. TCRdb's copy holds only in-frame clones and misses some; the assay was immunoSEQ multiplex PCR. Of some 2,000,000 clones listed, roughly 94% are singletons. Specimen: naive CD4+ T cells sorted from blood. These TCRs come from a young man in good health. CDR3s include the opening cysteine and the closing phenylalanine or tryptophan. D genes are given only for firm matches. Size tells how often a clone was seen (once, few, many) or the class of an expanded clone, and some rows leave it out.

d_call,clone_size,j_call,v_call,cdr3_aa,cdr3_nt
NA,NA,TRBJ2-3,TRBV5-7,CASSVRRSETDTQYF,TGTGCCAGCAGCGTTCGAAGGTCGGAGACAGATACGCAGTATTTT
NA,NA,TRBJ1-2,TRBV9,CASSVDQGGGYTF,TGTGCCAGCAGCGTAGATCAGGGCGGCGGCTACACCTTC
TRBD1,NA,TRBJ2-7,TRBV9,CASSVGGQGDHEQYF,TGTGCCAGCAGCGTAGGAGGACAGGGGGACCACGAGCAGTACTTC
TRBD1,NA,TRBJ2-5,TRBV7-2,CASSSRGDREETQYF,TGTGCCAGCAGCTCACGGGGCGACAGGGAAGAGACCCAGTACTTC
NA,NA,TRBJ1-3,TRBV28,CASSSRAGDNSGNTIYF,TGTGCCAGCAGTTCAAGGGCTGGGGATAACTCTGGAAACACCATATATTTT
NA,NA,TRBJ2-1,TRBV14,CASSQVGDRQFF,TGTGCCAGCAGCCAAGTAGGGGACCGGCAGTTCTTC
NA,once,TRBJ2-2,TRBV5-6,CASSLYQGSNTGELFF,TGTGCCAGCAGCTTGTATCAGGGATCGAACACCGGGGAGCTGTTTTTT
NA,NA,TRBJ2-5,TRBV18,CASSPPSGQETQYF,TGTGCCAGCTCACCACCGAGCGGGCAAGAGACCCAGTACTTC
NA,NA,TRBJ2-3,TRBV5-4,CASSLEGGSTDTQYF,TGTGCCAGCAGCTTGGAAGGGGGGAGCACAGATACGCAGTATTTT
TRBD1,NA,TRBJ1-5,TRBV6-1,CASRERTGTYSNQPQHF,TGTGCCAGCAGGGAACGGACAGGGACTTATAGCAATCAGCCCCAGCATTTT
NA,NA,TRBJ1-3,TRBV4-3,CASSQEAGDSGNTIYF,TGCGCCAGCAGCCAAGAAGCAGGGGATTCTGGAAACACCATATATTTT
NA,NA,TRBJ1-1,TRBV6-1,CASQQIWTEAFF,TGTGCCAGCCAACAGATTTGGACTGAAGCTTTCTTT
TRBD1,NA,TRBJ1-6,TRBV6-5,CASSMDRVGSPLHF,TGTGCCAGCAGTATGGACAGGGTGGGTTCACCCCTCCACTTT
NA,NA,TRBJ2-4,TRBV28,CASSLRLAKNIQYF,TGTGCCAGCAGTTTGCGGCTAGCCAAAAACATTCAGTACTTC
NA,once,TRBJ1-5,TRBV6-4,CASSDSNLGQPQHF,TGTGCCAGCAGTGACTCGAACTTAGGTCAGCCCCAGCATTTT
NA,NA,TRBJ1-3,TRBV30,CAWREGLSGNTIYF,TGTGCCTGGAGGGAGGGGCTCTCTGGAAACACCATATATTTT
TRBD2,NA,TRBJ2-5,TRBV6-1,CASSGAGLAEETQYF,TGTGCCAGCAGTGGGGCGGGACTAGCGGAAGAGACCCAGTACTTC
TRBD2,NA,TRBJ2-2,TRBV27,CASSRSTSGGASTGELFF,TGTGCCAGCAGTCGATCGACTAGCGGGGGGGCGAGCACCGGGGAGCTGTTTTTT
NA,NA,TRBJ1-3,TRBV5-1,CASSPNLGTTSGNTIYF,TGCGCCAGCAGCCCGAACCTAGGGACAACCTCTGGAAACACCATATATTTT
NA,NA,TRBJ2-5,TRBV30,CAWRTSSMAQYF,TGTGCCTGGAGGACTAGTAGTATGGCCCAGTACTTC
NA,NA,TRBJ2-6,TRBV28,CASSPVMGSPGANVLTF,TGTGCCAGCAGTCCAGTGATGGGGTCCCCTGGGGCCAACGTCCTGACTTTC
NA,NA,TRBJ1-5,TRBV6-1,CASSRTVGNQPQHF,TGTGCCAGCAGCAGGACGGTGGGAAATCAGCCCCAGCATTTT
TRBD1,NA,TRBJ2-1,TRBV6-5,CASRSGQLNEQFF,TGTGCCAGCAGATCGGGACAGTTGAATGAGCAGTTCTTC
NA,few,TRBJ2-5,TRBV5-5,CASSLVGGFPQETQYF,TGTGCCAGCAGCTTGGTTGGAGGATTCCCCCAAGAGACCCAGTACTTC
NA,NA,TRBJ2-1,TRBV30,CAWSLRDEQFF,TGTGCCTGGAGCCTTAGGGACGAGCAGTTCTTC
TRBD2,NA,TRBJ2-2,TRBV5-6,CASSPGTSVRVTGELFF,TGTGCCAGCAGCCCGGGGACTAGCGTTCGGGTAACCGGGGAGCTGTTTTTT
NA,NA,TRBJ2-2,TRBV27,CASSSVGGSNTGELFF,TGTGCCAGCAGTTCCGTAGGGGGTAGCAACACCGGGGAGCTGTTTTTT
NA,NA,TRBJ2-5,TRBV5-1,CASSVLSQGLQETQYF,TGCGCCAGCAGCGTCCTATCACAGGGACTCCAAGAGACCCAGTACTTC
NA,once,TRBJ1-1,TRBV7-8,CASRDTGTQAFF,TGTGCCAGCAGGGACACCGGGACTCAAGCTTTCTTT
NA,NA,TRBJ1-1,TRBV12-1,CASSFGTRALGTEAFF,TGTGCCAGCAGCTTTGGTACCCGGGCCCTGGGCACTGAAGCTTTCTTT
TRBD1,NA,TRBJ2-4,TRBV28,CASSDGQGNIQYF,TGTGCCAGCAGTGACGGACAGGGGAACATTCAGTACTTC
NA,NA,TRBJ2-3,TRBV11-2,CASSKPSTDTQYF,TGTGCCAGCAGCAAGCCCAGCACAGATACGCAGTATTTT
NA,NA,TRBJ2-2,TRBV28,CASKKAHGELFF,TGTGCCAGCAAGAAAGCCCACGGGGAGCTGTTTTTT
TRBD1,NA,TRBJ1-3,TRBV7-9,CASSTQGLSGNTIYF,TGTGCCAGCAGCACACAGGGGTTATCTGGAAACACCATATATTTT
NA,NA,TRBJ1-1,TRBV11-3,CASSFSPPNTEAFF,TGTGCCAGCAGCTTCTCCCCCCCCAACACTGAAGCTTTCTTT
TRBD2,NA,TRBJ2-2,TRBV5-1,CASRSSSGSFGELFF,TGCGCCAGCAGAAGTAGTAGCGGGAGTTTCGGGGAGCTGTTTTTT
NA,NA,TRBJ2-2,TRBV2,CASSETWGNTGELFF,TGTGCCAGCAGTGAAACTTGGGGGAACACCGGGGAGCTGTTTTTT
NA,NA,TRBJ2-2,TRBV27,CATKPRGLNTGELFF,TGTGCCACTAAGCCCAGGGGACTGAACACCGGGGAGCTGTTTTTT
TRBD2,NA,TRBJ2-1,TRBV9,CASSVKAGAYNEQFF,TGTGCCAGCAGCGTAAAAGCGGGAGCCTACAATGAGCAGTTCTTC
TRBD1,NA,TRBJ1-1,TRBV5-6,CASSRPRDRGPEAFF,TGTGCCAGCAGCCGGCCCCGCGACAGGGGACCCGAAGCTTTCTTT
NA,NA,TRBJ2-3,TRBV2,CASSKQVITDTQYF,TGTGCCAGCAGTAAACAGGTTATCACAGATACGCAGTATTTT
NA,once,TRBJ2-7,TRBV5-6,CASSLDRTAYEQYF,TGTGCCAGCAGCCTTGACAGGACCGCCTACGAGCAGTACTTC
NA,once,TRBJ1-1,TRBV30,CAWSPAGPTEAFF,TGTGCCTGGAGCCCCGCGGGACCCACTGAAGCTTTCTTT
NA,NA,TRBJ2-1,TRBV28,CASTLNGGSYNEQFF,TGTGCCAGCACCCTGAACGGGGGTTCCTACAATGAGCAGTTCTTC
TRBD1,NA,TRBJ1-2,TRBV9,CASSVEGQGSGYTF,TGTGCCAGCAGCGTAGAGGGACAGGGGAGCGGCTACACCTTC
NA,NA,TRBJ1-3,TRBV25-1,CASSVPHSGNTIYF,TGTGCCAGCAGTGTGCCGCACTCTGGAAACACCATATATTTT